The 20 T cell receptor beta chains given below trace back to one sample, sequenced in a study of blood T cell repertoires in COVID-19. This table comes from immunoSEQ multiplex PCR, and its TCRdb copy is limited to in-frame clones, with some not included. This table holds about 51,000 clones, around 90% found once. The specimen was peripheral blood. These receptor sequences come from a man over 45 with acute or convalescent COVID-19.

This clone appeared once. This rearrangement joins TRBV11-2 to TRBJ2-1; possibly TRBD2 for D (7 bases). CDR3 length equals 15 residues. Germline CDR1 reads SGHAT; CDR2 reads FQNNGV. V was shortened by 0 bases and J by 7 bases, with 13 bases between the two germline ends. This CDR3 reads CASSLDSAGANEQFF. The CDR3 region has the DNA TGTGCCAGCAGCTTAGACTCCGCGGGGGCAAATGAGCAGTTCTTC.

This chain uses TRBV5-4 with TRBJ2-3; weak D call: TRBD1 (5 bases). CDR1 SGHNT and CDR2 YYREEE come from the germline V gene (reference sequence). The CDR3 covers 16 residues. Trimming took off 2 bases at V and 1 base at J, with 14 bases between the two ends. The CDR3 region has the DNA TGTGCCAGCAGCTTTCAGACAGAAACTCGCACAGATACGCAGTATTTT. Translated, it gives CASSFQTETRTDTQYF.

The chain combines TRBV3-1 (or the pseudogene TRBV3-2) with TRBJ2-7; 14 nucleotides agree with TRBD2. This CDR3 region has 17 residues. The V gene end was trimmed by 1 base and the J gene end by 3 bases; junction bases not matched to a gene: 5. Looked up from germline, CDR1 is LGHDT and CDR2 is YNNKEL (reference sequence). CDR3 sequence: CASSQGTSGGSRYEQYF. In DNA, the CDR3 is TGTGCCAGCAGCCAAGGGACTAGCGGGGGGTCCCGCTACGAGCAGTACTTC.

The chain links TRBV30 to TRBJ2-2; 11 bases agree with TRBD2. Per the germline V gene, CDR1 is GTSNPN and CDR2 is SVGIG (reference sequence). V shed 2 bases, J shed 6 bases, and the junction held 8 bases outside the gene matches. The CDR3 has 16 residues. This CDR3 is CAWSWASGGSPGELFF. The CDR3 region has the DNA TGTGCCTGGAGTTGGGCTAGCGGGGGGAGTCCCGGGGAGCTGTTTTTT. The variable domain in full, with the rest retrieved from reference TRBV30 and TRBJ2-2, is SQTIHQWPATLVQPVGSPLSLECTVEGTSNPNLYWYRQAAGRGLQLLFYSVGIGQISSEVPQNLSASRPQDRQFILSSKKLLLSDSGFYLCAWSWASGGSPGELFFGEGSRLTVL.

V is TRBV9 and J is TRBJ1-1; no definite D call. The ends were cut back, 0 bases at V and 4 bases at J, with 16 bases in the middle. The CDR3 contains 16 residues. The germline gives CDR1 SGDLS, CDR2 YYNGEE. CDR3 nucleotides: TGTGCCAGCAGCGTAGGCAACGGGGTGGTTGGCACTGAAGCTTTCTTT. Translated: CASSVGNGVVGTEAFF.

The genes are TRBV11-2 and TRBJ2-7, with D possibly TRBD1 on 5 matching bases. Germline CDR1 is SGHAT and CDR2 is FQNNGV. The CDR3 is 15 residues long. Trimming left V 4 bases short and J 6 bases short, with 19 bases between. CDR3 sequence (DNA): TGTGCCAGCAGCTCCCCAAGGCAGGGATCGAGCGAGCAGTACTTC. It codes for CASSSPRQGSSEQYF.

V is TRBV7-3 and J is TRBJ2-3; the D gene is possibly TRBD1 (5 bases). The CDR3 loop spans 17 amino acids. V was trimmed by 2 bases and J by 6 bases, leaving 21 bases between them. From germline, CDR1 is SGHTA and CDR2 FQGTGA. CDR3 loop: CASSLFPNGAALDTQYF. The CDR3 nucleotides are TGTGCCAGCAGCTTATTCCCTAATGGGGCAGCATTGGATACGCAGTATTTT.

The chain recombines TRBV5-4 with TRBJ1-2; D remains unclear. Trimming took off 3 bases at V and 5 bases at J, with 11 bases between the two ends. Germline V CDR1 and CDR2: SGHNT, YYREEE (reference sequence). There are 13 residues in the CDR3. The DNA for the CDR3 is TGTGCCAGCAGCTACACCGGGGTGTATGGCTACACCTTC. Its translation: CASSYTGVYGYTF.

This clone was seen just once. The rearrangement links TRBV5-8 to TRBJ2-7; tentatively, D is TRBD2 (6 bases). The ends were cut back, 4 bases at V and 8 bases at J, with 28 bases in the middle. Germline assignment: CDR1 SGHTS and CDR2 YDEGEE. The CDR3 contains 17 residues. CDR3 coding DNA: TGTGCCAGCAGCGCGGGCGCGGGGATTCTTCTGCCTCAGAAGCAGTACTTC. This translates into CASSAGAGILLPQKQYF.

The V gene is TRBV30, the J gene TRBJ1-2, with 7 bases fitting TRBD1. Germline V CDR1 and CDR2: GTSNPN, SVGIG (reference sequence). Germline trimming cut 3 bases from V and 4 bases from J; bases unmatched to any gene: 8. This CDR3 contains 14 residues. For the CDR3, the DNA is TGTGCCTGGAGCCCGACAGGGAGTCGCTATGGCTACACCTTC. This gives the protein CAWSPTGSRYGYTF.

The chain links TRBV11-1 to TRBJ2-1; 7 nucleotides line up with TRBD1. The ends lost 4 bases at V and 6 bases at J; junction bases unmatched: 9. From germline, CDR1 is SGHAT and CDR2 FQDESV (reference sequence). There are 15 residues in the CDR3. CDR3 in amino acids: CASSSAGGNVNEQFF. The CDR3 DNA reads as TGTGCCAGCAGCTCAGCAGGGGGTAATGTCAATGAGCAGTTCTTC. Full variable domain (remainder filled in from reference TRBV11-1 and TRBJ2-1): EAEVAQSPRYKITEKSQAVAFWCDPISGHATLYWYRQILGQGPELLVQFQDESVVDDSQLPKDRFSAERLKGVDSTLKIQPAELGDSAMYLCASSSAGGNVNEQFFGPGTRLTVL.

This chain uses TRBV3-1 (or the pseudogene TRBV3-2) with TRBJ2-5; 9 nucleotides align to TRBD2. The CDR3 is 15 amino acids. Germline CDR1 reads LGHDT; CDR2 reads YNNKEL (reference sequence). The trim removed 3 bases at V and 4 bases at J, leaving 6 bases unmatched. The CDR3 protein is CASSQRGGLGETQYF. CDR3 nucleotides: TGTGCCAGCAGCCAGCGGGGGGGCCTCGGAGAGACCCAGTACTTC.

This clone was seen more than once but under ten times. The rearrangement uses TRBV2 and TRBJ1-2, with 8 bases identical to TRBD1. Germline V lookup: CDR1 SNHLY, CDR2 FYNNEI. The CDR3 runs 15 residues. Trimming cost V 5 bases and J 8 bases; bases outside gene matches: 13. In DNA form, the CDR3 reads TGTGCCAGCAGTTTCAGGGGGCCCTCGGGAAGGGGCTACACCTTC. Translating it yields CASSFRGPSGRGYTF.

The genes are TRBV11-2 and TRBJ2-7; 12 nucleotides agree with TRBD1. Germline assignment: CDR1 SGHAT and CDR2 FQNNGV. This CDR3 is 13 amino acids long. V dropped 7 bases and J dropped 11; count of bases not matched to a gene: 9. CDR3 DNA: TGTGCCAGCACCCGGGACAGGGGGCAATTGAAGTACTTC. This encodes CASTRDRGQLKYF.

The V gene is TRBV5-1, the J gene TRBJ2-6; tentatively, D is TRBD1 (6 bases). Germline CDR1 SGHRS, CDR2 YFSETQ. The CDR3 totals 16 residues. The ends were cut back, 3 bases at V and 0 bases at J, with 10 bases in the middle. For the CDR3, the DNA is TGCGCCAGCAGCTGGGGACACAGCTCTGGGGCCAACGTCCTGACTTTC. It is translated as CASSWGHSSGANVLTF.

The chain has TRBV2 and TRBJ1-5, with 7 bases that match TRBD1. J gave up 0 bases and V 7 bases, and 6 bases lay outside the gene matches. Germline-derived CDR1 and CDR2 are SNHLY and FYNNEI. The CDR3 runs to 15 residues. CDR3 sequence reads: CASKGQLNSNQPQHF. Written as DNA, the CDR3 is TGTGCCAGCAAGGGACAGCTAAATAGCAATCAGCCCCAGCATTTT.

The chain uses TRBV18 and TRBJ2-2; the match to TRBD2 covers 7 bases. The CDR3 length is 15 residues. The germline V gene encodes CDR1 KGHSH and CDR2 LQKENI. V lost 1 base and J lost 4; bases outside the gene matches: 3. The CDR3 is CASSPREGVTGELFF. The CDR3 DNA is TGTGCCAGCTCACCACGGGAGGGAGTCACCGGGGAGCTGTTTTTT.

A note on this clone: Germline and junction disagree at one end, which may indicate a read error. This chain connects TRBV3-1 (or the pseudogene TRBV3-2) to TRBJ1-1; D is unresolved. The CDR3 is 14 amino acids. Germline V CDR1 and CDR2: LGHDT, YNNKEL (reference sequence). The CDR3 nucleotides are TGTGCCAGCAGACAAGGACGGGGAGGCACTGAAGCTTTCTTT. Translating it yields CASRQGRGGTEAFF.

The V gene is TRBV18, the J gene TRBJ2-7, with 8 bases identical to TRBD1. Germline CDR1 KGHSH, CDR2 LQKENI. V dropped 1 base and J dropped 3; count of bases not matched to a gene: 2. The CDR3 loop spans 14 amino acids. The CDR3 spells CASSPRTGRYEQYF. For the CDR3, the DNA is TGTGCCAGCTCACCACGGACAGGGCGCTACGAGCAGTACTTC.

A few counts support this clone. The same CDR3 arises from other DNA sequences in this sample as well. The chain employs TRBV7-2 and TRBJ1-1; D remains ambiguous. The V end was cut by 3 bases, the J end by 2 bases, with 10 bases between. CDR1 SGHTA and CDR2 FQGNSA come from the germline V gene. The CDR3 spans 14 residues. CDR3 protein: CASSLRGLNTEAFF. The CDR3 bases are TGTGCCAGCAGCTTGCGAGGTCTCAACACTGAAGCTTTCTTT. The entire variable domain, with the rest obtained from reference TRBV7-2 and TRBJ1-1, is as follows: GAGVSQSPSNKVTEKGKDVELRCDPISGHTALYWYRQSLGQGLEFLIYFQGNSAPDKSGLPSDRFSAERTGGSVSTLTIQRTQQEDSAVYLCASSLRGLNTEAFFGQGTRLTVV.